Listed here are 25 T cell receptor beta chains from one sample, sequenced in a study of cytomegalovirus exposure and HLA in healthy donors. The PCR ran on 60 Vbeta and 13 Jbeta primers. The table came from immunoSEQ multiplex PCR; TCRdb's copy has only in-frame clones and leaves some out. The top ten clones hold around 13% of a sample with about 160,000 clones, more than 80% of them seen once. Sequenced: PBMCs. These receptor sequences come from a woman between 50 and 59 years old in good health and CMV-seronegative.

The chain uses TRBV6-5 and TRBJ1-5, with D maybe TRBD1 (5 bases). Trimming removed 7 bases from V and 4 bases from J, with 11 bases in between. This CDR3 has 13 residues. The germline gives CDR1 MNHEY, CDR2 SVGAGI. The CDR3 region is CASKQGWNQPQHF. CDR3 nucleotide sequence: TGTGCCAGCAAGCAGGGCTGGAATCAGCCCCAGCATTTT.

The CDR3 DNA reads TGTGCCAGCAGCTTAAGCTTTTCCGGGGGCTATGGCTACACCTTC. Translation gives CASSLSFSGGYGYTF. The chain links TRBV7-9 to TRBJ1-2; tentatively, D is TRBD1 (5 bases). Trimming removed 2 bases at V and 4 bases at J, with 14 bases between. From germline, CDR1 is SEHNR and CDR2 FQNEAQ (reference sequence). The length of the CDR3 is 15 residues. Filled out from reference TRBV7-9 and TRBJ1-2, the complete variable domain reads DTGVSQNPRHKITKRGQNVTFRCDPISEHNRLYWYRQTLGQGPEFLTYFQNEAQLEKSRLLSDRFSAERPKGSFSTLEIQRTEQGDSAMYLCASSLSFSGGYGYTFGSGTRLTVV.

The chain recombines TRBV28 with TRBJ2-7, with TRBD2 matching over 16 bases. The germline V gene has CDR1 MDHEN and CDR2 SYDVKM. The length of the CDR3 is 19 residues. J gave up 5 bases and V 5 bases, and 15 bases lay outside the gene matches. The CDR3 nucleotides are TGTGCCAGCAGTACCGTTCCGGGGACTAGCGGGAGGGCCTTCCACGAGCAGTACTTC. Translation: CASSTVPGTSGRAFHEQYF.

This chain joins TRBV2 and TRBJ1-1; D gene unclear. The CDR3 sequence is 12 residues long. From germline, CDR1 is SNHLY and CDR2 FYNNEI. V lost 6 bases, J lost 6 bases, and 11 bases lay in between. The CDR3 spells CASSGDSSEAFF. CDR3 bases: TGTGCCAGCAGCGGGGATTCTTCTGAAGCTTTCTTT.

Written as DNA, the CDR3 is TGCAGCGTTGAAGATCCCCCCGGGGGGCGCGACACTGAAGCTTTCTTT. This sequence encodes CSVEDPPGGRDTEAFF. The chain links TRBV29-1 to TRBJ1-1; tentatively, D is TRBD1 (6 bases). CDR1 SQVTM and CDR2 ANQGSEA come from the germline V gene. Trimming removed 0 bases from V and 3 bases from J, with 17 bases in between. CDR3 length: 16 residues.

This sequence joins TRBV18 and TRBJ2-3; 7 nucleotides match TRBD1. The CDR3 totals 14 residues. Per germline, CDR1 KGHSH and CDR2 LQKENI. V trimming: 3 bases; J trimming: 1 base; junction bases outside the gene matches: 1. CDR3 loop: CASSPGQRTDTQYF. DNA for the CDR3: TGTGCCAGCTCACCGGGACAGCGCACAGATACGCAGTATTTT.

This chain connects TRBV29-1 to TRBJ2-7; D remains unclear. The V gene's germline CDR1 is SQVTM and CDR2 ANQGSEA. The CDR3 extends over 14 amino acids. V lost 4 bases and J lost 3, with 16 bases in between. The CDR3 loop reads CSVGAFTKNYEQYF. CDR3 nucleotide sequence: TGCAGCGTTGGCGCGTTTACTAAAAACTACGAGCAGTACTTC.

V usage is TRBV11-2 and J usage is TRBJ1-2; 7 nucleotides align to TRBD1. J lost 0 bases, V lost 3 bases, and 4 bases had no gene match. The CDR3 is made up of 15 amino acids. Germline CDR1 and CDR2: SGHAT and FQNNGV. The CDR3, as DNA: TGTGCCAGCAGCTTGGGGGACAGCGCTAACTATGGCTACACCTTC. Protein sequence: CASSLGDSANYGYTF.

This clone has just a few counts. The CDR3 reads CASSPRGSSYNEQFF. The CDR3 DNA reads TGTGCCAGCAGCCCCCGAGGAAGCTCCTACAATGAGCAGTTCTTC. This chain links TRBV16 with TRBJ2-1; D not resolved. Germline CDR1 KGHSY, CDR2 FQNENV. V lost 4 bases to trimming and J lost 0 bases, with 10 bases between them. This CDR3 region has 15 residues.

This clone occurred a few times. CDR3 sequence: CASSFSPGGNQPQHF. CDR3 DNA sequence: TGTGCCAGCAGTTTTAGTCCAGGAGGGAATCAGCCCCAGCATTTT. The gene calls are TRBV6-6 and TRBJ1-5; D is uncertain. CDR3 length: 15 amino acids. Germline V gene data show CDR1 as MNHNY and CDR2 as SVGAGI (reference sequence). V was clipped by 4 bases and J by 4 bases, with 14 bases between them.

The V call is TRBV5-4, the J call TRBJ1-2; maybe TRBD1 (5 bases). The length of the CDR3 is 13 residues. Germline loops: CDR1 SGHNT, CDR2 YYREEE (reference sequence). The V gene lost 6 bases and the J gene lost 6 bases, with 15 bases spanning the gap. CDR3 coding DNA: TGTGCCAGCACCCTCGTGGGGGGAAATGGCTACACCTTC. Residues: CASTLVGGNGYTF.

The chain links TRBV7-2 to TRBJ1-4, with 11 bases identical to TRBD1. Germline V gene data show CDR1 as SGHTA and CDR2 as FQGNSA. V trimming: 6 bases; J trimming: 5 bases; junction bases outside the gene matches: 5. This CDR3 has 15 residues. CDR3 region: CASRPGTGGNEKLFF. The CDR3 region has the DNA TGTGCCAGCAGACCCGGGACAGGGGGGAATGAAAAACTGTTTTTT. Together with reference TRBV7-2 and TRBJ1-4, the CDR3 gives the full variable domain: GAGVSQSPSNKVTEKGKDVELRCDPISGHTALYWYRQSLGQGLEFLIYFQGNSAPDKSGLPSDRFSAERTGGSVSTLTIQRTQQEDSAVYLCASRPGTGGNEKLFFGSGTQLSVL.

The V call is TRBV2, the J call TRBJ2-4; 7 nucleotides agree with TRBD2. Unmatched junction bases numbered 2, after V lost 7 bases and J lost 5 bases. Germline loops: CDR1 SNHLY, CDR2 FYNNEI. The CDR3 extends over 12 amino acids. Here the CDR3 DNA reads TGTGCCAGCATGCGGGAGCAAAACATTCAGTACTTC. Translated: CASMREQNIQYF.

V usage is TRBV19 and J usage is TRBJ1-5, with a weak D call TRBD1 (6 bases). The CDR3 length is 14 residues. CDR1 is LNHDA, CDR2 SQIVND, per germline (reference sequence). Deletions cut 4 bases from V and 6 bases from J, with 13 bases between. This CDR3 reads CASSKTGFGQPQHF. Written as DNA, the CDR3 is TGTGCCAGTAGTAAAACAGGGTTCGGTCAGCCCCAGCATTTT.

V gene TRBV28 combines with J gene TRBJ2-6, with 9 bases lining up with TRBD2. This CDR3 is 18 amino acids long. V dropped 5 bases and J dropped 0; count of bases not matched to a gene: 8. In germline, CDR1 is MDHEN, CDR2 SYDVKM. The CDR3 DNA reads TGTGCCAGCAGTGGGACCGGGACTAGCCTCTCTGGGGCCAACGTCCTGACTTTC. It codes for CASSGTGTSLSGANVLTF.

This clone was found a few times. CDR3 bases: TGTGCCAGCAGTCGGAGGGGATACCAAGAGACCCAGTACTTC. Translation gives CASSRRGYQETQYF. The V and J genes are TRBV6-4 and TRBJ2-5; D is perhaps TRBD2 (6 bases). CDR1 and CDR2 (germline): MRHNA, SNTAGT. V was pared by 5 bases and J by 0 bases, with 10 bases between. This CDR3 is 14 amino acids long.

A single count supports this clone. V usage is TRBV15 and J usage is TRBJ2-1; TRBD1 aligns across 9 bases. The germline V gene encodes CDR1 LNHNV and CDR2 YYDKDF (reference sequence). V trimming: 3 bases; J trimming: 7 bases; junction bases outside the gene matches: 13. CDR3 size: 17 residues. CDR3: CATSRGAGRTGANEQFF. In DNA form, the CDR3 reads TGTGCCACCAGCAGGGGGGCGGGGCGGACAGGGGCTAATGAGCAGTTCTTC.

This sequence joins TRBV7-9 and TRBJ1-1; 7 bases agree with TRBD1. Germline V lookup: CDR1 SEHNR, CDR2 FQNEAQ (reference sequence). The CDR3 consists of 18 residues. Trimming removed 4 bases from V and 0 bases from J; junction bases left unmatched: 14. The CDR3 is CASSSRLTGAAMNTEAFF. In DNA, the CDR3 is TGTGCCAGCAGCTCCAGACTAACAGGGGCGGCAATGAACACTGAAGCTTTCTTT.

This clone was observed a handful of times. The identical CDR3 is also encoded by other nucleotide sequences in the sample. This chain connects TRBV18 to TRBJ2-5; D might be TRBD1 (5 bases). In germline, CDR1 is KGHSH, CDR2 LQKENI. CDR3 size: 13 residues. The germline V and J ends were trimmed by 3 bases and 4 bases, with 9 bases remaining between them. For the CDR3, the DNA is TGTGCCAGCTCACCGGGCCAGGGAGAGACCCAGTACTTC. Translating it yields CASSPGQGETQYF.

The chain couples TRBV29-1 to TRBJ1-1, with 9 nucleotides matching TRBD1. Losses at the gene ends were 0 bases for V and 11 bases for J; bases not matched to a gene: 10. CDR1 and CDR2 from the germline V gene are SQVTM and ANQGSEA. The CDR3 length is 14 residues. Here the CDR3 reads CSVEDPQGAHSAFF. The CDR3 DNA reads as TGCAGCGTTGAAGACCCACAGGGGGCGCACTCGGCTTTCTTT.

This chain connects TRBV2 to TRBJ1-5, with 8 bases identical to TRBD1. V lost 7 bases to trimming and J lost 1 base; unmatched junction nucleotides: 12. The CDR3 is made up of 17 amino acids. Germline V gene sequence: CDR1 SNHLY, CDR2 FYNNEI. The CDR3 loop reads CASNPGAGGASNQPQHF. In nucleotides, the CDR3 is TGTGCCAGCAACCCGGGGGCAGGGGGCGCGAGCAATCAGCCCCAGCATTTT.

The rearrangement links TRBV29-1 to TRBJ1-1; no reliable D call. This CDR3 has 13 amino acids. CDR1 is SQVTM and CDR2 is ANQGSEA in the germline V gene. Trimming removed 4 bases from V and 1 base from J, with 10 bases in between. The chain's CDR3 is CSVAFYGNTEAFF. The CDR3 nucleotides read TGCAGCGTTGCGTTTTACGGGAACACTGAAGCTTTCTTT.

The V and J genes are TRBV11-1 and TRBJ1-1; TRBD1 is a possible D gene (5 bases). Deletions cut 7 bases from V and 3 bases from J, with 15 bases between. The CDR3 spans 14 residues. CDR1 is SGHAT and CDR2 is FQDESV in the germline V gene (reference sequence). The chain's CDR3 is CASTPGAGYTEAFF. The CDR3 DNA reads as TGTGCCAGCACCCCCGGGGCGGGGTACACTGAAGCTTTCTTT.

This chain uses TRBV7-2 with TRBJ2-2; 9 bases are a match to TRBD2. Germline V lookup: CDR1 SGHTA, CDR2 FQGNSA. This CDR3 has 16 amino acids. V was clipped by 6 bases and J by 4 bases; unmatched bases: 9. CDR3 region: CASSQTLAGSTGELFF. The CDR3 DNA sequence: TGTGCCAGCAGTCAGACTCTAGCGGGAAGCACCGGGGAGCTGTTTTTT.

The CDR3 spells CATSLPGSSYEQYF. The CDR3 bases are TGTGCCACCAGCCTGCCAGGCAGCTCCTACGAGCAGTACTTC. This sequence joins TRBV15 and TRBJ2-7; D not resolved. This CDR3 contains 14 residues. V lost 5 bases, J lost 0 bases, and 11 bases lay in between. In germline, CDR1 is LNHNV, CDR2 YYDKDF (reference sequence).